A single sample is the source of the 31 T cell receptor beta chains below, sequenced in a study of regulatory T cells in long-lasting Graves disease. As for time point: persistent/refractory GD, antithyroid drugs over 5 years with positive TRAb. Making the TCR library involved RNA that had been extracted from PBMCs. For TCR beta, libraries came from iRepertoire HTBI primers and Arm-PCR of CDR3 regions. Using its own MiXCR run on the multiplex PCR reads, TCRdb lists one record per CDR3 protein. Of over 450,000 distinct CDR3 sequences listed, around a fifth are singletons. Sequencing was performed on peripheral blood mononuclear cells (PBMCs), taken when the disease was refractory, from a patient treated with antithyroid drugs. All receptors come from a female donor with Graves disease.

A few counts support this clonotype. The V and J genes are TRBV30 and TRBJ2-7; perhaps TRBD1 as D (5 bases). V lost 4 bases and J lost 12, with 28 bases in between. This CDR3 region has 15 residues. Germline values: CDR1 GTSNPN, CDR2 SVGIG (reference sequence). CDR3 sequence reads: CAWTPRGHGNPFRYF. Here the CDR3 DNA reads TGTGCCTGGACGCCCCGCGGACACGGTAACCCTTTTAGGTACTTC.

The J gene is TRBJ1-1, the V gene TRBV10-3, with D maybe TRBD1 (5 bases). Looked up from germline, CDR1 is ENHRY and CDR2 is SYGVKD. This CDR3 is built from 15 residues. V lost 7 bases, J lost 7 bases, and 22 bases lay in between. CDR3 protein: CAIIPQEGSDIEAFF. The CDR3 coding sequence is TGTGCCATCATCCCACAGGAGGGGAGTGACATTGAAGCTTTCTTT.

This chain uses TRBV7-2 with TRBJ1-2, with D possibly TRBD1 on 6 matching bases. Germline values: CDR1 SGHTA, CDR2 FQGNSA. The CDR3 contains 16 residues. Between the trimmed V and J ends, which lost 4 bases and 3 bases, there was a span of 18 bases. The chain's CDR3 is CASSSPGHRGYYGYTF. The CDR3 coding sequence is TGTGCCAGCAGCTCACCGGGACACCGTGGTTACTATGGCTACACCTTC.

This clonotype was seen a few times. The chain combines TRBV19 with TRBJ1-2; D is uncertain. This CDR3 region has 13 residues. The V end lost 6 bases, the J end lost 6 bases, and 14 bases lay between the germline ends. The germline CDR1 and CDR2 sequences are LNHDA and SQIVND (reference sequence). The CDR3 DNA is TGTGCCAGTAGGCAGACCCTTTCGGATGGCTACACCTTC. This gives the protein CASRQTLSDGYTF.

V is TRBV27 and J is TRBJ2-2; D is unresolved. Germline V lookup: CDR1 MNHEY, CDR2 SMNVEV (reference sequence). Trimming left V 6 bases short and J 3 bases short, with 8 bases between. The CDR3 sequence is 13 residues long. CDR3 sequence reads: CASRPLDTGELFF. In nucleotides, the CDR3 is TGTGCCAGCAGACCCCTAGACACCGGGGAGCTGTTTTTT.

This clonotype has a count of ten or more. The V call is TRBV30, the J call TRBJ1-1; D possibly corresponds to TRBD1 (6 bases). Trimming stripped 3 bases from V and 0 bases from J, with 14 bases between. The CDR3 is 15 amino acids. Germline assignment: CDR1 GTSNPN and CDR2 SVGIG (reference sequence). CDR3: CAWRRGDTLNTEAFF. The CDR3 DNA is TGTGCCTGGAGGCGGGGGGACACCTTGAACACTGAAGCTTTCTTT.

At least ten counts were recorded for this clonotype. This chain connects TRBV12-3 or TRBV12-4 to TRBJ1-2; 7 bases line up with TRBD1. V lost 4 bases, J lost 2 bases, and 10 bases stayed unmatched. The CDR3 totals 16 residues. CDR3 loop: CASSSRQGRGNYGYTF. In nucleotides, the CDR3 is TGTGCCAGCAGTTCCCGACAAGGCAGGGGGAACTATGGCTACACCTTC.

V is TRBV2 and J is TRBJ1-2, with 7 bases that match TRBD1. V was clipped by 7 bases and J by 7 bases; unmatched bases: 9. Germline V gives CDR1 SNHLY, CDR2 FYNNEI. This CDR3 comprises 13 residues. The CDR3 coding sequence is TGTGCCAGCAACGGAGACAGGGCCGGTGGCTACACCTTC. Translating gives CASNGDRAGGYTF. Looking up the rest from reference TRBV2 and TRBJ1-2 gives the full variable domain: EPEVTQTPSHQVTQMGQEVILRCVPISNHLYFYWYRQILGQKVEFLVSFYNNEISEKSEIFDDQFSVERPDGSNFTLKIRSTKLEDSAMYFCASNGDRAGGYTFGSGTRLTVV.

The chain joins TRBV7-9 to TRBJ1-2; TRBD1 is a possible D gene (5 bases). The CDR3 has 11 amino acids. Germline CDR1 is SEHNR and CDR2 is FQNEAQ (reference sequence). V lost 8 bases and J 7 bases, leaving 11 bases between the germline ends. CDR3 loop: CASGGGGGYTF. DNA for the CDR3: TGTGCCAGCGGCGGGGGGGGTGGCTACACCTTC.

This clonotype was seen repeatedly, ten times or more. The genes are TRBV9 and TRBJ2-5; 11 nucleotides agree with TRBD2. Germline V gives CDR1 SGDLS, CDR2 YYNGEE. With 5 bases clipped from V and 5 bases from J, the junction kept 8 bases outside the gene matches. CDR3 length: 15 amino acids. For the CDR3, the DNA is TGTGCCAGCAGTGCGCTAGCGGGGGGTCGGGAGACCCAGTACTTC. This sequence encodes CASSALAGGRETQYF. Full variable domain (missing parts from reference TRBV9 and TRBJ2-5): DSGVTQTPKHLITATGQRVTLRCSPRSGDLSVYWYQQSLDQGLQFLIQYYNGEERAKGNILERFSAQQFPDLHSELNLSSLELGDSALYFCASSALAGGRETQYFGPGTRLLVL.

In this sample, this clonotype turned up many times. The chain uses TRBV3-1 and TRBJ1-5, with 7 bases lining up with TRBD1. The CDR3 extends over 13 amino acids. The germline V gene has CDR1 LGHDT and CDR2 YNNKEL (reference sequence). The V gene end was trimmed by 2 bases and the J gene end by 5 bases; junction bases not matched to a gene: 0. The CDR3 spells CASSQTGDQPQHF. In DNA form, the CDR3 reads TGTGCCAGCAGCCAAACAGGGGATCAGCCCCAGCATTTT.

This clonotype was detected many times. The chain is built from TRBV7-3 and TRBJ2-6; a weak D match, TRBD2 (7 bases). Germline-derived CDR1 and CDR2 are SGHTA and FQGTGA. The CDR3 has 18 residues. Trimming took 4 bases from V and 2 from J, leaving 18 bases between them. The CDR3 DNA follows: TGTGCCAGCAGCTCTATGGAAGGGGGGGGCGCTGGGGCCAACGTCCTGACTTTC. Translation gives CASSSMEGGGAGANVLTF.

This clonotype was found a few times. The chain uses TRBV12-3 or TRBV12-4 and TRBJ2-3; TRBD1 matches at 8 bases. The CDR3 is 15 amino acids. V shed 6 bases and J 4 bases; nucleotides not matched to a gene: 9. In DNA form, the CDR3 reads TGTGCCAGCAGCTTGAGCTCAGGGGGCCCAGATACGCAGTATTTT. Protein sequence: CASSLSSGGPDTQYF.

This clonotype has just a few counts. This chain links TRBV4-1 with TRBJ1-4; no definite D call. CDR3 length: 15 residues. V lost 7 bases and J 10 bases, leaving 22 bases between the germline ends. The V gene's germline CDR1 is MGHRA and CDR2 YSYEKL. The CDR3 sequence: CASTSEDFFFGKLFF. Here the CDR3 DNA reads TGCGCCAGCACCTCCGAGGACTTCTTTTTCGGAAAACTGTTTTTT.

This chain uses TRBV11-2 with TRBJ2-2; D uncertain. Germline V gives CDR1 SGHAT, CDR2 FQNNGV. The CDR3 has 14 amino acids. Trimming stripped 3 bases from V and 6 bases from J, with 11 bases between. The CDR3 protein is CASSFGTKAGELFF. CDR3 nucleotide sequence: TGTGCCAGCAGCTTTGGTACCAAGGCCGGGGAGCTGTTTTTT.

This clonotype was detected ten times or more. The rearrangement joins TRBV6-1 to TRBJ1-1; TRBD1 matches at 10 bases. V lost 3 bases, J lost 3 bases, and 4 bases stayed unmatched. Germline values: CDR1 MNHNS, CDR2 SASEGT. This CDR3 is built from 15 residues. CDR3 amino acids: CASSDGTGADTEAFF. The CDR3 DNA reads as TGTGCCAGCAGTGACGGGACAGGGGCGGACACTGAAGCTTTCTTT.

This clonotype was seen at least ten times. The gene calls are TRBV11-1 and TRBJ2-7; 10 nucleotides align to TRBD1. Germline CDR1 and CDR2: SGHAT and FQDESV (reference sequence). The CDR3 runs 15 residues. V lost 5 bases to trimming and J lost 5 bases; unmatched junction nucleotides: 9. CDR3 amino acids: CASSKVGQGSDEQYF. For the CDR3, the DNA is TGTGCCAGCAGCAAAGTGGGACAGGGGAGCGACGAGCAGTACTTC.

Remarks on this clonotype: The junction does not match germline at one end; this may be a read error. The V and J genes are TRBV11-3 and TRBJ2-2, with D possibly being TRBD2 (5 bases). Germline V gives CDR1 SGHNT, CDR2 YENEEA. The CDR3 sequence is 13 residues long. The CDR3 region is CASSPANTGELSF. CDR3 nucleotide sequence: TGTGCCAGCAGCCCCGCGAACACCGGGGAGCTGTCTTTT.

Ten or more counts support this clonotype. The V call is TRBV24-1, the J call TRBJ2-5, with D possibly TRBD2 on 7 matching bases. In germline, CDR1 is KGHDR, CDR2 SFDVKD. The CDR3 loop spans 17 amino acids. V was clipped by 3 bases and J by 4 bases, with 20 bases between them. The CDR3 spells CATSDPGGGRTAETQYF. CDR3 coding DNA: TGTGCCACCAGTGATCCCGGGGGCGGGAGAACGGCAGAGACCCAGTACTTC.

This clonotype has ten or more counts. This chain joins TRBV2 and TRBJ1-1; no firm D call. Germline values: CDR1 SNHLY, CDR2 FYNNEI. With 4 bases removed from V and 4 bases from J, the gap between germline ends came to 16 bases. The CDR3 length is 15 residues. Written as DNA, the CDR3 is TGTGCCAGCAGTGTGGCATCAAGCTCCGGCACTGAAGCTTTCTTT. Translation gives CASSVASSSGTEAFF.

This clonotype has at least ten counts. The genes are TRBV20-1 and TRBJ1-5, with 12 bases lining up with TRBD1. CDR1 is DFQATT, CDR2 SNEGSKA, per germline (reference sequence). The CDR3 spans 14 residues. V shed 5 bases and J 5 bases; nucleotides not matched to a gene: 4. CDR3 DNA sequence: TGCAGTGCTCCCGGGACAGGGGGCGATCAGCCCCAGCATTTT. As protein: CSAPGTGGDQPQHF.

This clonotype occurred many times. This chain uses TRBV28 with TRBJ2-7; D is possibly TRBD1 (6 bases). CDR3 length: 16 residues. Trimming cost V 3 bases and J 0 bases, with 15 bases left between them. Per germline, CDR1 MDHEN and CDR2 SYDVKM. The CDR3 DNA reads TGTGCCAGCAGTTTCCAGGGGACACGGAGCTCCTACGAGCAGTACTTC. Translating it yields CASSFQGTRSSYEQYF.

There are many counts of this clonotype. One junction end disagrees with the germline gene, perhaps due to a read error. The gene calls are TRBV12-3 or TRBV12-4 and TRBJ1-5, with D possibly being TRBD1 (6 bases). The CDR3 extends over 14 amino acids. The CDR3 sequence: CASRTQGSDQPQHF. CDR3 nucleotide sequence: TGTGCCAGCAGAACACAGGGTAGCGATCAGCCCCAGCATTTT.

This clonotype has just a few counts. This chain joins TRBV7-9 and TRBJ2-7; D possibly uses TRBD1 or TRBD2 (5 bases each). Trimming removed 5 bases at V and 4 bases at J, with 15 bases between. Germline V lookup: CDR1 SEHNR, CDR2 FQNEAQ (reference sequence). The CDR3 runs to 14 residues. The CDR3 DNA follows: TGTGCCAGCAGCCAGGGTTCGGGGCCTTACGAGCAGTACTTC. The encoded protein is CASSQGSGPYEQYF.

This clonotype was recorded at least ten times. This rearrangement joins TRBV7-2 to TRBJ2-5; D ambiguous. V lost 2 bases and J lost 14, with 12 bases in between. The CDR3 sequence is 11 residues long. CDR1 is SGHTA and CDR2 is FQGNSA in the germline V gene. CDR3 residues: CASSLLTAPYF. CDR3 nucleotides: TGTGCCAGCAGCTTATTAACGGCCCCTTACTTC. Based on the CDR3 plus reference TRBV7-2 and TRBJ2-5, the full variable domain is GAGVSQSPSNKVTEKGKDVELRCDPISGHTALYWYRQSLGQGLEFLIYFQGNSAPDKSGLPSDRFSAERTGGSVSTLTIQRTQQEDSAVYLCASSLLTAPYFGPGTRLLVL.

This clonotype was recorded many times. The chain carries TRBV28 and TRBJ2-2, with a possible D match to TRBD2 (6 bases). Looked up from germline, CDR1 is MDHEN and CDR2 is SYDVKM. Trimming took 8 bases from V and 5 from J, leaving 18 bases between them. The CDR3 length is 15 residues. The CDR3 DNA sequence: TGTGCCAGCCTTACAGAGGGCGGGGTTACCGGGGAGCTGTTTTTT. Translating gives CASLTEGGVTGELFF.

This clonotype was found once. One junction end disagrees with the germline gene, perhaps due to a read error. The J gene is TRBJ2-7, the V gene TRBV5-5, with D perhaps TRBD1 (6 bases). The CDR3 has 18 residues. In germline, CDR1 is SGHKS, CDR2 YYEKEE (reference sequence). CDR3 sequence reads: CASSSVPGHGLETYEQYF. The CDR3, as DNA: TGCGCCAGCAGCTCGGTACCGGGACATGGGTTAGAAACCTACGAGCAGTACTTC.

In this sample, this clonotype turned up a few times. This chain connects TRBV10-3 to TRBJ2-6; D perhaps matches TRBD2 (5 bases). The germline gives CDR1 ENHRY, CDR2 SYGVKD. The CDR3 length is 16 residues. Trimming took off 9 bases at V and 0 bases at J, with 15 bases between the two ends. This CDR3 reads CAIPETGSSGANVLTF. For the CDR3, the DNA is TGTGCCATACCCGAGACTGGGAGCTCTGGGGCCAACGTCCTGACTTTC.

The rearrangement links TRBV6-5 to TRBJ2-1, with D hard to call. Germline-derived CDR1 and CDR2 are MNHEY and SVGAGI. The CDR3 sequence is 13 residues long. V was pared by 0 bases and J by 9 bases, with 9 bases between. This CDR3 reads CASSYSTLGEQFF. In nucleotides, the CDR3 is TGTGCCAGCAGTTACTCAACATTGGGTGAGCAGTTCTTC.

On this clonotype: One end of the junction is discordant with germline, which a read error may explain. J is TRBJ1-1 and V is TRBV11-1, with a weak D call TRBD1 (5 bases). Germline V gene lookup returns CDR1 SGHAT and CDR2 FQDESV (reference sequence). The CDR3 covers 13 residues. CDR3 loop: CASSLAKGTEAFF. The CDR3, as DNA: TGTGCCAGCAGTTTAGCGAAGGGGACTGAAGCTTTCTTT.

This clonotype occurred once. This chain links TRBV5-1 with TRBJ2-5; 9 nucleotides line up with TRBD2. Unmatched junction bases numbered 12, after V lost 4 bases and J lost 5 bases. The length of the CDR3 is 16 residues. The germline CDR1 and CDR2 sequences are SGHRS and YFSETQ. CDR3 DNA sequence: TGCGCCAGCAGCCTGGAAGCGGGGGGATCATTGGAGACCCAGTACTTC. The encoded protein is CASSLEAGGSLETQYF. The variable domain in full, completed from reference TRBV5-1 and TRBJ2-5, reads KAGVTQTPRYLIKTRGQQVTLSCSPISGHRSVSWYQQTPGQGLQFLFEYFSETQRNKGNFPGRFSGRQFSNSRSEMNVSTLELGDSALYLCASSLEAGGSLETQYFGPGTRLLVL.